This T cell receptor (beta chain) was sequenced during a study of long-term antiretroviral therapy in people with HIV. On this clone: Its target is not known.

PBMC samples from each donor numbered at least one pre-ART and at least two post-ART. Study-level findings and limits: ART-treated samples gained diversity yet remained below transplant donor controls. Missing from the dataset were any data on ART adherence, viral resistance or therapy changes.

It was version v3.0 of the immunoSEQ assay that was run at survey level. Generated by immunoSEQ multiplex PCR, the TCRdb table keeps only in-frame clones and is missing some. The data show about 36,000 clones, about 80% seen once. Germline assignment: CDR1 KGHSH and CDR2 LQKENI. The V end lost 4 bases, the J end lost 2 bases, and 13 bases lay between the germline ends. The CDR3 is 15 residues long. V usage is TRBV18 and J usage is TRBJ2-3, with TRBD2 as a possible D gene (6 bases). The sequencing here drew on unsorted PBMCs, taken 3.4 years after starting antiretroviral therapy. This receptor was obtained from a man aged 25 to 40 with HIV. Here the CDR3 DNA reads TGTGCCAGCTCACTTCAGGGAGGAGTCACAGATACGCAGTATTTT. This encodes CASSLQGGVTDTQYF.